The entry below gives a single T cell receptor beta chain sequence along with its context. A second PCR, run for about 6 to 11 cycles, used a sample-barcoded 5' primer plus a J-beta primer mix. One entry per CDR3 protein results from TCRdb running MiXCR on the 5' RACE reads. Among about 1.4 million distinct CDR3 sequences listed, 59% were seen once. The CDR3 extends over 18 amino acids. Trimming removed 0 bases at V and 3 bases at J, with 18 bases between. The V gene's germline CDR1 is MNHEY and CDR2 SVGEGT. The data were obtained in a study of blood T cells in healthy people across ages. About the study: Per every two T cells, about one barcoded beta molecule was captured by template switching.

The rearrangement uses TRBV6-2 or TRBV6-3 and TRBJ1-5; maybe TRBD1 (6 bases). The TCR originated in a man aged 18 to 30 in good health. Source material: blood. CDR3: CASSYSFVEGGDNQPQHF. The CDR3 coding sequence is TGTGCCAGCAGTTACTCCTTTGTGGAGGGGGGTGACAATCAGCCCCAGCATTTT.